The table lists the clone carrying this T cell receptor (beta chain) with a few counts. Its antigen is currently unknown. The study, taken as a whole, reports: Greatest tumor Treg TCR overlap was with tumor naive CD4+ cells. The TCR gene usage of tumor memory CD4+ T cells clustered together with blood and lymph node memory CD4+ cells and with lymph node naive CD4+ cells.

Trimming cost V 5 bases and J 4 bases, with 18 bases left between them. The CDR3 length is 16 residues. Germline CDR1 and CDR2: SGHVS and FQNEAQ. Semi-nested PCR with Nested Universal Primer A followed constant-region reverse priming of full-length variable regions. From the 5' RACE reads, TCRdb called clonotypes with MiXCR, one entry per CDR3 protein. This sample has around 43,000 distinct CDR3 sequences, with about 19% found just once. This sequence was found in a female donor with breast cancer. V usage is TRBV7-8 and J usage is TRBJ1-5, with D tentatively TRBD1 (6 bases). Sample: naive CD4+ T cells sorted from a lymph node. Subset here: naive CD4+ T cells, CD4+CD45RA+CD25-. The CDR3 region has the DNA TGTGCCAGCAGCCCCGGACCGGGACACGCTAATCAGCCCCAGCATTTT. Its protein product is CASSPGPGHANQPQHF.